This TCR beta chain was retrieved from a study of early stage breast cancer tumors (dated by TCRdb to about 2017). For context, the study as a whole: Of the 16 invasive breast tumors, more than 9 were found to be estrogen receptor-positive, progesterone receptor-positive and HER2-negative. Most of the 12 ER+/PR+/HER2- tumors were invasive ductal carcinomas, while the other four were invasive lobular carcinomas. The average read coverage per sample was around 10-fold. Across all samples, about 3,000,000 templates representing roughly 1 million unique clonotypes were detected.

At the junction V is shortened by 0 bases and J by 6 bases, with 11 bases in between. The CDR3 contains 14 residues, cysteine and phenylalanine counted. The entry retains the CDR3 DNA only, 42 bases that are in frame from base 1. The germline V gene sets CDR1 to MNHEY and CDR2 to SVGAGI. Overall study outcomes, separate from this receptor: Greater similarity was observed between blood and normal breast repertoires than between blood and tumor repertoires, and tumor was distinguished from normal in about 90% of the 16 patients when each tissue was compared with blood. Because the cohort was small, a breakdown by tumor subtype could not be done. Enriched TCRB sequences shared across patients were found to be mostly commonly generated sequences that were unlikely to play an important role in the tumor microenvironment. Chain pairing and functional markers such as CD4, CD8 and FOXP3 were missed by bulk genomic DNA sequencing of unsorted cells. Tumors showed about 2.5-fold higher T cell density and higher clonality than adjacent normal breast tissue.

A word on this clone: No antigen is known for it. No base quality values were provided; no much bigger clone lies one nucleotide off.

The study profiled bulk TCR beta-chain repertoires in matched peripheral blood, tumor and adjacent normal breast tissue taken from fewer than 20 patients with early-stage breast cancer. Before surgery, roughly 5-11 mL of whole blood was collected in EDTA tubes and processed within 2 hours. Ficoll-Paque centrifugation in SepMate-50 tubes was used to isolate peripheral blood mononuclear cells. PBMCs were cryopreserved in roughly 90% FBS with approximately 10% DMSO in aliquots of roughly 1.9 to 4.5 million cells and stored in liquid nitrogen. Genomic DNA was extracted with the Qiagen AllPrep DNA/RNA Mini kit. Two independent genomic DNA replicates were amplified for each sample, with around 0.5 ug used for blood and around 1.5 ug for tumor or normal breast. Following the manufacturer's instructions, the ImmunoSeq Intro kit was used to carry out TCRB sequencing on genomic DNA. Multiplex PCR was run for roughly 33 cycles using proprietary primers and spike-in control sequences for absolute quantification. Single-end 150-bp reads were used to sequence an 87-bp fragment spanning the CDR3 and the flanking V and J genes. Seven samples, each with two replicates, were multiplexed per lane of an Illumina MiSeq using version 3.0 chemistry. The original methods were these. The vendor's proprietary pipeline processed the raw data and merged both replicates into a single result for each sample. A clonotype was defined as productive rearrangements that share the same V-gene family, CDR3 amino acid sequence and J-gene segment. Clonality was calculated as 1 minus the normalized Shannon entropy (Pielou evenness) of TCRB abundances. To estimate T cell density, the total number of templates was divided by the number of input cells, which was inferred from the amount of DNA input. Recon with default parameters was used to estimate total repertoire diversity and clonality. Clonotypes with over 0.1% abundance in tumor and at least 32-fold higher abundance in tumor than in normal breast were defined as tumor-enriched. TCRdb re-hosts the immuneACCESS table, in-frame sequences only. Its copies lack some clones; in the studies checked, an unresolved V gene accounts for under half of them, and the cause for the rest is not known. V and J calls and clone size are as listed in that table; D and trimming were resolved from the DNA. This sample lists tens of thousands of clones; about 90% were detected once. The ten largest make up around 5% of the sample.

The sequence is built from TRBV6-5 and TRBJ1-2, and TRBD1 may be the D gene, going by 6 matching bases. The material sequenced was blood. This receptor was obtained from a person aged 65 to 85 with breast cancer. In nucleotides, the sequence is TGTGCCAGCAGTTACTCGCATGCAGGGGATGGCTACACCTTC. It is translated as CASSYSHAGDGYTF.